This T cell receptor (beta chain) derives from a study of blood T cells in healthy people across ages. Regarding the study as a whole: Diversity estimates from one million T cells were considered underestimates.

Together with a sample-barcoded 5' primer, a J-beta primer mix was included in a second PCR lasting roughly 6 to 12 cycles. TCRdb fed the 5' RACE reads into MiXCR, producing one record per CDR3 protein. The sample holds over 1,300,000 distinct CDR3 sequences, approximately 63% seen once. Total RNA was isolated from each sample in quantities of at least 6 micrograms. The CDR3 sequence is 13 residues long. Trimming removed 0 bases at V and 14 bases at J, with 13 bases between. Germline CDR1 is SGHDN and CDR2 is FVKESK. As to this clonotype: Antigen unknown.

The chain joins TRBV14 to TRBJ2-2, with a tentative D call TRBD2 (5 bases). Sequencing was carried out using blood. The receptor comes from a man aged 18 to 35 in good health. The CDR3 DNA reads as TGTGCCAGCAGCCAAGATATGGGAGATCTCCTGTTTTTT. Amino acid sequence: CASSQDMGDLLFF. Together with reference TRBV14 and TRBJ2-2, the CDR3 gives the full variable domain: EAGVTQFPSHSVIEKGQTVTLRCDPISGHDNLYWYRRVMGKEIKFLLHFVKESKQDESGMPNNRFLAERTGGTYSTLKVQPAELEDSGVYFCASSQDMGDLLFFGEGSRLTVL.